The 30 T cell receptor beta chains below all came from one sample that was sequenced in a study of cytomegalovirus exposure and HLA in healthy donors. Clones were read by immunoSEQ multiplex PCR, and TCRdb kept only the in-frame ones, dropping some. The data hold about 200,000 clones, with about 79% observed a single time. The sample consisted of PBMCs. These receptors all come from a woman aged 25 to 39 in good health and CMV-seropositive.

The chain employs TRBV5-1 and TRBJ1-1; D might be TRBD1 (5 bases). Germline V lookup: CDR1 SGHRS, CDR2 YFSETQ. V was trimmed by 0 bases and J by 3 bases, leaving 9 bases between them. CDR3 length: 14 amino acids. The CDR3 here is CASSLGRGDTEAFF. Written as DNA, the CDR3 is TGCGCCAGCAGCTTGGGGAGGGGAGACACTGAAGCTTTCTTT.

CDR3 in DNA: TGTGCCAGCAGGTCCCCGACAGGACTGGGTGGCTACACCTTC. It codes for CASRSPTGLGGYTF. This chain joins TRBV6-5 and TRBJ1-2; TRBD1 is a possible D gene (6 bases). Germline V lookup: CDR1 MNHEY, CDR2 SVGAGI. Between the trimmed V and J ends, which lost 6 bases and 7 bases, there was a span of 18 bases. The CDR3 has 14 amino acids.

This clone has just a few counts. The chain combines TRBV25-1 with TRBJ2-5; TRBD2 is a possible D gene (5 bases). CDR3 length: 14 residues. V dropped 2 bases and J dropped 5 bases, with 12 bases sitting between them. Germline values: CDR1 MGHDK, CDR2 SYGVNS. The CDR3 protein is CASSEEGPSETQYF. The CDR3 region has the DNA TGTGCCAGCAGTGAAGAGGGCCCCTCGGAGACCCAGTACTTC. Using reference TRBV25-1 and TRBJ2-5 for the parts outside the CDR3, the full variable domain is EADIYQTPRYLVIGTGKKITLECSQTMGHDKMYWYQQDPGMELHLIHYSYGVNSTEKGDLSSESTVSRIRTEHFPLTLESARPSHTSQYLCASSEEGPSETQYFGPGTRLLVL.

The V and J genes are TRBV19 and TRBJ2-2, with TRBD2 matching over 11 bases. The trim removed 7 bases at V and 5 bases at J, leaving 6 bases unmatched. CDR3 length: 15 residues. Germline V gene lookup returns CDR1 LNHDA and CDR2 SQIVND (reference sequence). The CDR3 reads CASMGLAVPTGELFF. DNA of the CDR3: TGTGCCAGTATGGGACTAGCGGTTCCGACCGGGGAGCTGTTTTTT.

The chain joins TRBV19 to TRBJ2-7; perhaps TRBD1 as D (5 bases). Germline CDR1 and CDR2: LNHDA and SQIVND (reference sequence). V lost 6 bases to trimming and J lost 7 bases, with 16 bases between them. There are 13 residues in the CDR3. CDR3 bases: TGTGCCAGTAGCCAAACAAGGGGATTAGAGCAGTACTTC. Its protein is CASSQTRGLEQYF.

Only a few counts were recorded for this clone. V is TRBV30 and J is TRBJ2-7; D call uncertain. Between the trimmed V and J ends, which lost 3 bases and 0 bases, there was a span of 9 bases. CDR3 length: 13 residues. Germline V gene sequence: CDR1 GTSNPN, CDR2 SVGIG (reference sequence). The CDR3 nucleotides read TGTGCCTGGAGGACGGGTCACTCCTACGAGCAGTACTTC. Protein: CAWRTGHSYEQYF.

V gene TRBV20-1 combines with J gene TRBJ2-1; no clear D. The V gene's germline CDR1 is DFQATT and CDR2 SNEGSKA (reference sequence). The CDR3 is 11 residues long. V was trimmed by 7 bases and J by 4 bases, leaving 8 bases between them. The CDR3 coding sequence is TGCAGTGGTATCGGTTACAATGAGCAGTTCTTC. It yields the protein CSGIGYNEQFF.

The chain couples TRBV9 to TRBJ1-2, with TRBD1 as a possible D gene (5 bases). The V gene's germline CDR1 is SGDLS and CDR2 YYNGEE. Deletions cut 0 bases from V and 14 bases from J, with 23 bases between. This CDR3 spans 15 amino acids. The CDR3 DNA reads TGTGCCAGCAGCGTAGAGAGTAAGGGGCGGCAGGCGTTAACCTTC. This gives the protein CASSVESKGRQALTF.

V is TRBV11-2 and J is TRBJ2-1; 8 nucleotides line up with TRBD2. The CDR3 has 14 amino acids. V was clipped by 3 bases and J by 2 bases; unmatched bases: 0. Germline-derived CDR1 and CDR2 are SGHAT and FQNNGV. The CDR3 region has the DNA TGTGCCAGCAGCTTCGGGAGGGCCTACAATGAGCAGTTCTTC. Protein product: CASSFGRAYNEQFF.

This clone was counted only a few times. The CDR3 sequence: CSALTGNGYEQYF. The CDR3 DNA sequence: TGCAGCGCATTAACAGGGAACGGCTACGAGCAGTACTTC. V usage is TRBV29-1 and J usage is TRBJ2-7; D may be TRBD1 (6 bases). The CDR3 totals 13 residues. Trimming took 7 bases from V and 3 from J, leaving 16 bases between them. CDR1 SQVTM and CDR2 ANQGSEA come from the germline V gene.

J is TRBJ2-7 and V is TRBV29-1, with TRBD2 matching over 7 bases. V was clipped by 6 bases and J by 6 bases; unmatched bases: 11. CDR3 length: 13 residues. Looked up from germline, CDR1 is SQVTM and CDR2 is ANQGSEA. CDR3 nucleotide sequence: TGCAGCGTCGGTGGGACTACCCTCGGCGAGCAGTACTTC. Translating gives CSVGGTTLGEQYF.

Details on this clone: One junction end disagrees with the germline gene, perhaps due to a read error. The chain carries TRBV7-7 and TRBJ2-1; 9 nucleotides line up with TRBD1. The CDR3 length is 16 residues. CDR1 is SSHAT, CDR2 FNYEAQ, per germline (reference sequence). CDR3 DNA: TGTGCTAGCAGCTTAGGGGGACAGGGCGTTAACAATGAGCAGTTCTTC. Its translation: CASSLGGQGVNNEQFF.

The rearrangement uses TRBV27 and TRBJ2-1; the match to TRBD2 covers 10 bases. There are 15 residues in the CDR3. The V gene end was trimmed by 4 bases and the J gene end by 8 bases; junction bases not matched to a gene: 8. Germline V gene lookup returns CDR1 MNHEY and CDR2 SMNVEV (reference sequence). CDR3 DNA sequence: TGTGCCAGCAGTTCGAGCGGGAGGGTTGGTTATGAGCAGTTCTTC. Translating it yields CASSSSGRVGYEQFF.

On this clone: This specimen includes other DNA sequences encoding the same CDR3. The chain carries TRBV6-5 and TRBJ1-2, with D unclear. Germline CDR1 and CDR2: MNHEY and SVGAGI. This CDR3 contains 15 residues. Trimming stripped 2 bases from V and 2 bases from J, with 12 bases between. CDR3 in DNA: TGTGCCAGCAGTTACGGTGGAGGTACAAACTATGGCTACACCTTC. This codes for CASSYGGGTNYGYTF.

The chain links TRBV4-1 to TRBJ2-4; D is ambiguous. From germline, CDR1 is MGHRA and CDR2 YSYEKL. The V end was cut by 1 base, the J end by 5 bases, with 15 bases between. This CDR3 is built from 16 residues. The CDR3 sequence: CASSQVVVVDQNIQYF. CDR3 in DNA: TGCGCCAGCAGCCAAGTGGTTGTGGTAGATCAAAACATTCAGTACTTC.

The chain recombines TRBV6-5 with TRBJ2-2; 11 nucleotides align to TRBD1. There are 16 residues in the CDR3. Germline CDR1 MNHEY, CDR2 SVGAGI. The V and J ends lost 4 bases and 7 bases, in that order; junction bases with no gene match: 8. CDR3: CASSFRTGGRVGELFF. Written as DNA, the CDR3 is TGTGCCAGCAGTTTTAGGACAGGGGGCCGCGTCGGGGAGCTGTTTTTT.

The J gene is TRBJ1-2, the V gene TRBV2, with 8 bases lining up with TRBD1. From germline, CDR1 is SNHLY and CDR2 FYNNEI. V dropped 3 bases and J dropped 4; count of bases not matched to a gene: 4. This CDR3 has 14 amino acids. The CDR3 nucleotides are TGTGCCAGCAGTGACCCGGACAGGGCCTATGGCTACACCTTC. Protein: CASSDPDRAYGYTF. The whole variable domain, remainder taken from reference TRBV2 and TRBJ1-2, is EPEVTQTPSHQVTQMGQEVILRCVPISNHLYFYWYRQILGQKVEFLVSFYNNEISEKSEIFDDQFSVERPDGSNFTLKIRSTKLEDSAMYFCASSDPDRAYGYTFGSGTRLTVV.

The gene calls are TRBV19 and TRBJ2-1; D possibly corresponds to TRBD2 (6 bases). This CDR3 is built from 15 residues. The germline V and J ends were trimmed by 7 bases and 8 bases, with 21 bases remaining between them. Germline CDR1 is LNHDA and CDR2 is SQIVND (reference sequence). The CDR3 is CASKEGGEWGHEQFF. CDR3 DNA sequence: TGTGCCAGTAAAGAGGGCGGGGAGTGGGGCCATGAGCAGTTCTTC.

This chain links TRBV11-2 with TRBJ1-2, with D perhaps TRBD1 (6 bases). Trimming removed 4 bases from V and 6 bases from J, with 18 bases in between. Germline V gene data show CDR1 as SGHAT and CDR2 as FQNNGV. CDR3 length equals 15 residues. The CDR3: CASSSIQGSADGYTF. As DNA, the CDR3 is TGTGCCAGCAGCTCCATCCAGGGGTCCGCCGATGGCTACACCTTC.

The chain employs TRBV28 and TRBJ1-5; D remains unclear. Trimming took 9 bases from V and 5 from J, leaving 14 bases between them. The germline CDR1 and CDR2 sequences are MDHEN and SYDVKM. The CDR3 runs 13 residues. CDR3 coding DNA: TGTGCCAGTCGAGACTCTCCCGATCAGCCCCAGCATTTT. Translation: CASRDSPDQPQHF.

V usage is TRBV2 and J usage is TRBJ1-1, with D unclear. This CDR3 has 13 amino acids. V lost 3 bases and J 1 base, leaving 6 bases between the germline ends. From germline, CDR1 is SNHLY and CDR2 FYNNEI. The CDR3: CASSDGQNTEAFF. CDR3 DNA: TGTGCCAGCAGTGATGGGCAGAACACTGAAGCTTTCTTT.

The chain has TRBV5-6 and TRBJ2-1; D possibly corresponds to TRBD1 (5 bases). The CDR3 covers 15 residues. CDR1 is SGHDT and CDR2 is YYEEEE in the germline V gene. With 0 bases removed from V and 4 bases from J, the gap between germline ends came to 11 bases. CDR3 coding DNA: TGTGCCAGCAGCTTGGTAGGGGCCCTTTACAATGAGCAGTTCTTC. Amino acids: CASSLVGALYNEQFF.

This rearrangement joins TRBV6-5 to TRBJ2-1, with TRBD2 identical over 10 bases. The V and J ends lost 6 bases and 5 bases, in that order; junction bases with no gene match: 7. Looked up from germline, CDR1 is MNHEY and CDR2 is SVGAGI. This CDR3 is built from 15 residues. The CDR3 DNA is TGTGCCAGCAGCCCGGGACTAGCGAGACACAATGAGCAGTTCTTC. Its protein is CASSPGLARHNEQFF.

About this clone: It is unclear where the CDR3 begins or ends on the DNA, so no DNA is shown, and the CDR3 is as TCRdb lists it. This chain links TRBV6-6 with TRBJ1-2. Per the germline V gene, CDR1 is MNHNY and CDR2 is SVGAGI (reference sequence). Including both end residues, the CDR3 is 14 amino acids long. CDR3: CASSSSTTGNGYTF.

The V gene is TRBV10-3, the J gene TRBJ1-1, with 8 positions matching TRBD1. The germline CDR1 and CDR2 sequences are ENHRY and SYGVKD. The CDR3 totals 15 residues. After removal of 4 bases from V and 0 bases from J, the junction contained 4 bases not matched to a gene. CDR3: CAISARTGMNTEAFF. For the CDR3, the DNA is TGTGCCATCAGTGCAAGGACAGGGATGAACACTGAAGCTTTCTTT.

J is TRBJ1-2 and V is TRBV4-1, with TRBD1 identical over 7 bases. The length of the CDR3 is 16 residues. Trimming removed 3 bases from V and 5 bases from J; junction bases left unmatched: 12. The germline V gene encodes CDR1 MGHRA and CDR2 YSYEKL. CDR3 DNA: TGCGCCAGCAGCCAGACAGGGCCTGATGAGCGTTATGGCTACACCTTC. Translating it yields CASSQTGPDERYGYTF.

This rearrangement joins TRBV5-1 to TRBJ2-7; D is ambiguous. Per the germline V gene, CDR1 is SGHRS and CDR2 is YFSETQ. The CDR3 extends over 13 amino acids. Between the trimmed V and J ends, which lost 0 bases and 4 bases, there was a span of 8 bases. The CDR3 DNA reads TGCGCCAGCAGCTTGGACCGCCGGTACGAGCAGTACTTC. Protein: CASSLDRRYEQYF.

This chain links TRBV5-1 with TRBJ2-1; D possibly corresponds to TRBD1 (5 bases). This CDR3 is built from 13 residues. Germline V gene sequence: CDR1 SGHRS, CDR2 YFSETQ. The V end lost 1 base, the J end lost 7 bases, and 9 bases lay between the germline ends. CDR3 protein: CASSLSDSNEQFF. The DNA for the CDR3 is TGCGCCAGCAGCTTGAGTGACAGTAATGAGCAGTTCTTC.

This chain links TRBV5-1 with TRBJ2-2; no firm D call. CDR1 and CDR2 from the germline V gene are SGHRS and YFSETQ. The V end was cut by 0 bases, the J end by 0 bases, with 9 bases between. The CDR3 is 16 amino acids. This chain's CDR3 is CASSLAVNTNTGELFF. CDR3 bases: TGCGCCAGCAGCTTGGCGGTCAATACGAACACCGGGGAGCTGTTTTTT.

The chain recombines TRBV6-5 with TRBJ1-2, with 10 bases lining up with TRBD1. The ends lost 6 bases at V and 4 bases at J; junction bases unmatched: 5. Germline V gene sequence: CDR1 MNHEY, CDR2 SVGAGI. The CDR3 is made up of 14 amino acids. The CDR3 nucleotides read TGTGCCAGCAGACCGGGACAGGGGACCTATGGCTACACCTTC. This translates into CASRPGQGTYGYTF.